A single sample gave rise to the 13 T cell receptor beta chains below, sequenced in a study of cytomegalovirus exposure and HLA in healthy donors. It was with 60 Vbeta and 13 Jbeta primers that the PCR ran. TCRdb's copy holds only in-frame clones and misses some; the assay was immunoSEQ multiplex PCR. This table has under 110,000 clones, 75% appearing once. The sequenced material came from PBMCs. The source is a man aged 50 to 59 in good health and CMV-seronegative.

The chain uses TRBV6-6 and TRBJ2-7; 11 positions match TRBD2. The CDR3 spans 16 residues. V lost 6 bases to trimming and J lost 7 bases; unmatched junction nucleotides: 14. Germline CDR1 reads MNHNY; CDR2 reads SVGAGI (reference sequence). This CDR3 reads CASSFGTSGARGEQYF. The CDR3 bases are TGTGCCAGCAGCTTTGGGACTAGCGGAGCCCGAGGAGAGCAGTACTTC.

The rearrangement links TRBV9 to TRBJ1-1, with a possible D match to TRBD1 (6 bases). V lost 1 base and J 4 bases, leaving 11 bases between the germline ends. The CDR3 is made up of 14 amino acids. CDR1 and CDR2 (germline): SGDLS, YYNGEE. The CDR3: CASSVHRAGTEAFF. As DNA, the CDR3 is TGTGCCAGCAGCGTACACAGGGCGGGCACTGAAGCTTTCTTT.

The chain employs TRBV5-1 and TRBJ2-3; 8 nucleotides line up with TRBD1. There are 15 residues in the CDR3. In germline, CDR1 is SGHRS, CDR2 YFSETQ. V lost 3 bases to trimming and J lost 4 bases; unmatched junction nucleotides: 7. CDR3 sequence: CASSWTGTGADTQYF. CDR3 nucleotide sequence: TGCGCCAGCAGCTGGACAGGGACTGGAGCAGATACGCAGTATTTT. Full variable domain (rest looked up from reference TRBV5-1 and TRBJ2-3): KAGVTQTPRYLIKTRGQQVTLSCSPISGHRSVSWYQQTPGQGLQFLFEYFSETQRNKGNFPGRFSGRQFSNSRSEMNVSTLELGDSALYLCASSWTGTGADTQYFGPGTRLTVL.

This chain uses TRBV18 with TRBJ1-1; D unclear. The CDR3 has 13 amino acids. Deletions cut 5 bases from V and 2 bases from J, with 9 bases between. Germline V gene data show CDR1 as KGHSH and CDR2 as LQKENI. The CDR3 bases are TGTGCCAGCTCAGCAACAGCCAACACTGAAGCTTTCTTT. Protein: CASSATANTEAFF.

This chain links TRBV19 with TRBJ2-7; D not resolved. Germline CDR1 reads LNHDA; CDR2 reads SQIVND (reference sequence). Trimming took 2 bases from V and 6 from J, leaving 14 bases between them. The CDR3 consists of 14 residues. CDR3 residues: CASSISGPDREQYF. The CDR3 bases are TGTGCCAGTAGTATATCGGGTCCCGACCGCGAGCAGTACTTC.

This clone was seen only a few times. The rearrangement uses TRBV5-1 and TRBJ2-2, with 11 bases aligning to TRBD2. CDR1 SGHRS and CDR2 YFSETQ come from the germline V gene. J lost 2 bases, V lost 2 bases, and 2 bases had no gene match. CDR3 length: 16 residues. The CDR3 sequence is CASSFGTSGNTGELFF. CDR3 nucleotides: TGCGCCAGCAGCTTCGGGACTAGCGGCAACACCGGGGAGCTGTTTTTT.

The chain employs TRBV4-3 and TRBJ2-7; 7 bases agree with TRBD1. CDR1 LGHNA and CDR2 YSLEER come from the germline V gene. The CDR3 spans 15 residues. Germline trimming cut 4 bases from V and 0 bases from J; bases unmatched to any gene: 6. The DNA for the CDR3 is TGCGCCAGCAGCCCTGGACAGGACTTCTCCTACGAGCAGTACTTC. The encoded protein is CASSPGQDFSYEQYF.

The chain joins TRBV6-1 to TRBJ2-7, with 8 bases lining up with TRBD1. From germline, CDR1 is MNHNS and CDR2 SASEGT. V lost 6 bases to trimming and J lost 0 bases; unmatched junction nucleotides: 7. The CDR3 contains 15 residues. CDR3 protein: CASRPGQGSSYEQYF. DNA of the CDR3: TGTGCCAGCAGGCCCGGACAGGGAAGCTCCTACGAGCAGTACTTC.

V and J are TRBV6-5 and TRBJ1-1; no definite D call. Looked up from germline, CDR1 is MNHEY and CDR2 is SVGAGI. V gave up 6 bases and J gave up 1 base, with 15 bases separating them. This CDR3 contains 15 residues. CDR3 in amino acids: CASSRHDGRNTEAFF. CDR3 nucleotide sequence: TGTGCCAGCAGCCGACACGACGGCCGGAACACTGAAGCTTTCTTT.

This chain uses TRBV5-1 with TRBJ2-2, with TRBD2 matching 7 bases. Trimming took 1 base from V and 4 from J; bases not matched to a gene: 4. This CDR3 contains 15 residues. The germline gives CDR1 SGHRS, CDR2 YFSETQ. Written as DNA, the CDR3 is TGCGCCAGCAGCTTGCAAGGCGGGGGCACCGGGGAGCTGTTTTTT. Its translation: CASSLQGGGTGELFF.

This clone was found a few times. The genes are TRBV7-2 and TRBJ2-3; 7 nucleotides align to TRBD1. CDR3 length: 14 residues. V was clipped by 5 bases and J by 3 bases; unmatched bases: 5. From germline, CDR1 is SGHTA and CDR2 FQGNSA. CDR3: CASSLNRGTDTQYF. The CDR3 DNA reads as TGTGCCAGCAGCCTCAACAGGGGAACAGATACGCAGTATTTT.

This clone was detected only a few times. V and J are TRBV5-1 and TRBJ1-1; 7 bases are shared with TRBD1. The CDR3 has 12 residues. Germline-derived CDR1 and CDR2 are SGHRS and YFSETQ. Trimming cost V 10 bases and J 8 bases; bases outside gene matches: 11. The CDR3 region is CASGQETAEAFF. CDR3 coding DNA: TGCGCCTCCGGACAGGAGACTGCCGAAGCTTTCTTT.

The CDR3 DNA sequence: TGTGCCAGCAGCGTAGAAGGCGGGCAGCTGAACACCGGGGAGCTGTTTTTT. It yields the protein CASSVEGGQLNTGELFF. The rearrangement uses TRBV9 and TRBJ2-2, with D tentatively TRBD2 (5 bases). Germline values: CDR1 SGDLS, CDR2 YYNGEE. The CDR3 spans 17 residues. V dropped 0 bases and J dropped 1 base, with 13 bases sitting between them.